A single sample gave rise to the 27 T cell receptor beta chains below, sequenced in a study of blood T cell repertoires in COVID-19. Profiling relied on immunoSEQ multiplex PCR, and the TCRdb table lists in-frame clones only, not all of them. The sample holds around 400,000 clones, just under 90% seen once. Sample: PBMCs or T cells enriched from blood (not recorded which). These receptors all stem from a woman between 25 and 40 years old who had recovered from COVID-19.

The genes are TRBV4-1 and TRBJ1-1; 7 bases are shared with TRBD1. The CDR3 consists of 14 residues. The germline CDR1 and CDR2 sequences are MGHRA and YSYEKL. Trimming removed 2 bases from V and 6 bases from J; junction bases left unmatched: 6. CDR3 loop: CASSQRTGGSEAFF. The CDR3 bases are TGCGCCAGCAGCCAACGGACAGGAGGGTCTGAAGCTTTCTTT.

This chain links TRBV30 with TRBJ2-5, with D possibly TRBD2 on 6 matching bases. Deletions cut 3 bases from V and 4 bases from J, with 15 bases between. Germline CDR1 GTSNPN, CDR2 SVGIG (reference sequence). The CDR3 spans 14 residues. The CDR3, as DNA: TGTGCCTGGAGACGGGGGAATAACCTAGAGACCCAGTACTTC. Amino acid sequence: CAWRRGNNLETQYF.

The V and J genes are TRBV19 and TRBJ2-7; D call uncertain. Trimming cost V 8 bases and J 2 bases, with 10 bases left between them. CDR3 length equals 12 residues. In germline, CDR1 is LNHDA, CDR2 SQIVND (reference sequence). CDR3 bases: TGTGCCAGTCGGTCCACGACCTACGAGCAGTACTTC. The encoded protein is CASRSTTYEQYF.

The chain combines TRBV7-2 with TRBJ2-7; the D gene is possibly TRBD1 (5 bases). The CDR3 runs to 14 residues. Germline CDR1 and CDR2: SGHTA and FQGNSA. Trimming took off 1 base at V and 2 bases at J, with 9 bases between the two ends. The DNA of the CDR3 is TGTGCCAGCAGCTTAGGACAGACACCCTACGAGCAGTACTTC. The encoded protein is CASSLGQTPYEQYF.

The chain couples TRBV19 to TRBJ1-2, with 9 bases identical to TRBD1. Germline values: CDR1 LNHDA, CDR2 SQIVND (reference sequence). The CDR3 is made up of 13 amino acids. V shed 5 bases, J shed 5 bases, and the junction held 3 bases outside the gene matches. The CDR3 coding sequence is TGTGCCAGTAGTGTGACAGGGGGGTATGGCTACACCTTC. Its translation: CASSVTGGYGYTF.

The chain carries TRBV5-8 and TRBJ2-3; 9 bases map to TRBD2. Germline-derived CDR1 and CDR2 are SGHTS and YDEGEE. The CDR3 loop spans 15 amino acids. Unmatched junction bases numbered 9, after V lost 3 bases and J lost 7 bases. CDR3 sequence (DNA): TGTGCCAGCAGCTCGGCGGGGGGGGGCTTATATACGCAGTATTTT. As protein: CASSSAGGGLYTQYF.

The chain has TRBV28 and TRBJ2-7, with 12 bases identical to TRBD2. J gave up 4 bases and V 6 bases, and 4 bases lay outside the gene matches. This CDR3 has 14 residues. Germline V gene sequence: CDR1 MDHEN, CDR2 SYDVKM. In nucleotides, the CDR3 is TGTGCCAGCAGGCGGACTAGCGGGAAATACGAGCAGTACTTC. Translation gives CASRRTSGKYEQYF.

Worth noting for this clone: Other DNA sequences in this sample translate to the same CDR3. The chain recombines TRBV20-1 with TRBJ2-7; D is possibly TRBD1 (5 bases). Per the germline V gene, CDR1 is DFQATT and CDR2 is SNEGSKA (reference sequence). V was shortened by 3 bases and J by 5 bases, with 8 bases between the two germline ends. The length of the CDR3 is 11 residues. The CDR3 loop is CSARGRDEQYF. The DNA for the CDR3 is TGCAGTGCTAGGGGCAGGGACGAGCAGTACTTC.

J is TRBJ2-6 and V is TRBV18; 9 nucleotides match TRBD1. Looked up from germline, CDR1 is KGHSH and CDR2 is LQKENI. The CDR3 extends over 20 amino acids. V lost 2 bases and J lost 4; bases outside the gene matches: 15. CDR3 residues: CASSPRRLRTGVSGANVLTF. CDR3 in DNA: TGTGCCAGCTCACCAAGGCGTCTTCGGACAGGGGTGTCCGGGGCCAACGTCCTGACTTTC. Combining the CDR3 with reference TRBV18 and TRBJ2-6 gives the whole variable domain NAGVMQNPRHLVRRRGQEARLRCSPMKGHSHVYWYRQLPEEGLKFMVYLQKENIIDESGMPKERFSAEFPKEGPSILRIQQVVRGDSAAYFCASSPRRLRTGVSGANVLTFGAGSRLTVL.

This chain connects TRBV11-2 to TRBJ1-1, with 9 positions matching TRBD1. J lost 8 bases, V lost 2 bases, and 12 bases had no gene match. This CDR3 region has 16 residues. In germline, CDR1 is SGHAT, CDR2 FQNNGV. CDR3 DNA: TGTGCCAGCAGCTTATCCCGAACCGACAGGGGGTCAGAAGCTTTCTTT. Protein product: CASSLSRTDRGSEAFF. The whole variable domain, filled in from reference TRBV11-2 and TRBJ1-1, reads EAGVAQSPRYKIIEKRQSVAFWCNPISGHATLYWYQQILGQGPKLLIQFQNNGVVDDSQLPKDRFSAERLKGVDSTLKIQPAKLEDSAVYLCASSLSRTDRGSEAFFGQGTRLTVV.

V usage is TRBV10-3 and J usage is TRBJ2-5; 7 nucleotides align to TRBD2. The junction had 2 bases not matched to a gene; V was cut back by 4 bases and J by 0 bases. This CDR3 contains 14 residues. Germline V gene data show CDR1 as ENHRY and CDR2 as SYGVKD. For the CDR3, the DNA is TGTGCCATCAGTGGGGAGGGTGACCAAGAGACCCAGTACTTC. It codes for CAISGEGDQETQYF.

This chain connects TRBV2 to TRBJ1-2; tentatively, D is TRBD1 (5 bases). Trimming pared 7 bases from V and 9 bases from J, leaving 9 bases between. The CDR3 length is 10 residues. Germline V lookup: CDR1 SNHLY, CDR2 FYNNEI. CDR3 DNA sequence: TGTGCCAGCAACGGGGGTAGCTACACCTTC. As protein: CASNGGSYTF.

V usage is TRBV5-1 and J usage is TRBJ1-1, with D hard to call. V shed 1 base and J shed 2 bases, with 15 bases lying between them. This CDR3 is built from 16 residues. Germline V gene data show CDR1 as SGHRS and CDR2 as YFSETQ. The CDR3 region has the DNA TGCGCCAGCAGCTTGAACGAAATGGAGGGAAACACTGAAGCTTTCTTT. Its protein is CASSLNEMEGNTEAFF.

The rearrangement links TRBV5-1 to TRBJ2-1, with TRBD2 identical over 9 bases. Losses at the gene ends were 3 bases for V and 9 bases for J; bases not matched to a gene: 13. Germline values: CDR1 SGHRS, CDR2 YFSETQ. The CDR3 is 16 residues long. As DNA, the CDR3 is TGCGCCAGCAGCTCCCTTGATCCCGGACTAGCGATTGAGCAGTTCTTC. It specifies CASSSLDPGLAIEQFF.

The gene calls are TRBV10-1 and TRBJ1-2; the D gene is possibly TRBD1 (6 bases). V shed 8 bases and J shed 8 bases, with 21 bases lying between them. Germline CDR1 WNHNN, CDR2 SYGVQD (reference sequence). This CDR3 is built from 14 residues. The CDR3 DNA is TGCGCCAGCGCCCCTGGAGAGGGGGGGTACGGCTACACCTTC. It encodes CASAPGEGGYGYTF.

This chain links TRBV6-5 with TRBJ1-1, with unresolved D. Trimming left V 5 bases short and J 1 base short, with 14 bases between. The germline V gene encodes CDR1 MNHEY and CDR2 SVGAGI. The CDR3 length is 15 residues. CDR3 sequence reads: CASSPSSVQNTEAFF. For the CDR3, the DNA is TGTGCCAGCAGTCCGTCTTCGGTGCAGAACACTGAAGCTTTCTTT.

The V and J genes are TRBV19 and TRBJ2-2; 10 bases are shared with TRBD2. This CDR3 is built from 14 residues. The junction had 6 bases not matched to a gene; V was cut back by 5 bases and J by 9 bases. Germline CDR1 is LNHDA and CDR2 is SQIVND (reference sequence). CDR3 region: CASSQREGYRELFF. For the CDR3, the DNA is TGTGCCAGTAGTCAGCGGGAGGGGTACCGGGAGCTGTTTTTT.

The chain couples TRBV19 to TRBJ1-5; the D gene is possibly TRBD1 (6 bases). In germline, CDR1 is LNHDA, CDR2 SQIVND (reference sequence). The V end was cut by 7 bases, the J end by 3 bases, with 25 bases between. The CDR3 sequence is 18 residues long. CDR3 bases: TGTGCCAGTACAACCGACAGGCCCCAAAACCCCATCAATCAGCCCCAGCATTTT. Residues: CASTTDRPQNPINQPQHF. The entire variable domain, with the rest obtained from reference TRBV19 and TRBJ1-5, is as follows: DGGITQSPKYLFRKEGQNVTLSCEQNLNHDAMYWYRQDPGQGLRLIYYSQIVNDFQKGDIAEGYSVSREKKESFPLTVTSAQKNPTAFYLCASTTDRPQNPINQPQHFGDGTRLSIL.

The rearrangement links TRBV24-1 to TRBJ1-5; D is unresolved. The germline gives CDR1 KGHDR, CDR2 SFDVKD. CDR3 size: 15 residues. V was trimmed by 2 bases and J by 0 bases, leaving 7 bases between them. The CDR3 DNA reads TGTGCCACCAGTGATTCCAGGTATAGCAATCAGCCCCAGCATTTT. Encoded protein: CATSDSRYSNQPQHF.

The chain uses TRBV10-3 and TRBJ2-3, with D perhaps TRBD2 (6 bases). Trimming removed 4 bases from V and 2 bases from J, with 10 bases in between. Germline CDR1 reads ENHRY; CDR2 reads SYGVKD. CDR3 length: 14 residues. DNA for the CDR3: TGTGCCATCAGTGGGGACTCAACCACAGATACGCAGTATTTT. Protein product: CAISGDSTTDTQYF.

Concerning this clone: Additional DNA sequences in this sample encode the identical CDR3. The chain recombines TRBV5-1 with TRBJ2-7, with 7 bases fitting TRBD1. Germline CDR1 and CDR2: SGHRS and YFSETQ. The V gene end was trimmed by 1 base and the J gene end by 1 base; junction bases not matched to a gene: 5. The CDR3 contains 15 residues. CDR3 sequence reads: CASSLLAGGSYEQYF. The CDR3 DNA sequence: TGCGCCAGCAGCTTGTTGGCAGGGGGATCCTACGAGCAGTACTTC.

The J gene is TRBJ2-7, the V gene TRBV11-2, with D possibly matching TRBD1 (5 bases). This CDR3 contains 12 residues. Per the germline V gene, CDR1 is SGHAT and CDR2 is FQNNGV. The CDR3: CALRGPRWEQYF. The DNA for the CDR3 is TGTGCTTTAAGGGGCCCCCGTTGGGAGCAGTACTTC. The whole variable domain, remainder taken from reference TRBV11-2 and TRBJ2-7, is EAGVAQSPRYKIIEKRQSVAFWCNPISGHATLYWYQQILGQGPKLLIQFQNNGVVDDSQLPKDRFSAERLKGVDSTLKIQPAKLEDSAVYLCALRGPRWEQYFGPGTRLTVT.

The CDR3 DNA reads as TGTGCCAGCAGCGCTGGGCAGCAGGGCTTCTCTGGAAACACCATATATTTT. Its protein is CASSAGQQGFSGNTIYF. This rearrangement joins TRBV9 to TRBJ1-3, with a weak D call TRBD1 (5 bases). Germline V lookup: CDR1 SGDLS, CDR2 YYNGEE. The CDR3 totals 17 residues. V gave up 3 bases and J gave up 0 bases, with 16 bases separating them.

V usage is TRBV4-1 and J usage is TRBJ1-5; D possibly corresponds to TRBD1 (5 bases). V was shortened by 0 bases and J by 5 bases, with 11 bases between the two germline ends. The CDR3 spans 15 residues. Germline V gene data show CDR1 as MGHRA and CDR2 as YSYEKL. DNA of the CDR3: TGCGCCAGCAGCCAAGATTCGGGGGTTTATCAGCCCCAGCATTTT. Its protein product is CASSQDSGVYQPQHF.

This chain connects TRBV28 to TRBJ2-3; TRBD2 matches 8 bases. The V gene's germline CDR1 is MDHEN and CDR2 SYDVKM. Germline trimming cut 6 bases from V and 0 bases from J; bases unmatched to any gene: 11. There are 17 residues in the CDR3. The CDR3 DNA is TGTGCCAGCAGCCTAACCGGACTAGCAGGTAGCACAGATACGCAGTATTTT. It yields the protein CASSLTGLAGSTDTQYF.

The rearrangement joins TRBV7-9 to TRBJ2-7, with a possible D match to TRBD1 (6 bases). Germline V CDR1 and CDR2: SEHNR, FQNEAQ (reference sequence). The CDR3 has 15 residues. The V and J ends lost 0 bases and 3 bases respectively, with 12 bases between them. DNA for the CDR3: TGTGCCAGCAGCTTAGCAGGGGGATCCTACTACGAGCAGTACTTC. It specifies CASSLAGGSYYEQYF.

The V and J genes are TRBV21-1 and TRBJ1-2; whether TRBD1, the table's D call, matches the DNA was not checked. TRBV21-1 is noted as a pseudogene. CDR3 length: 14 residues. CDR3 nucleotides: TGTGCCAGCAGCAGCGGACAGGGGGCAAATGGCTACACCTTC. Protein product: CASSSGQGANGYTF.